The text below deals with one TCR beta chain. Its target is unknown. V was pared by 0 bases and J by 2 bases, with 4 bases of the junction left unmatched. CDR1 and CDR2 from the germline V gene are SGHRS and YFSETQ. CDR3 length equals 16 residues. The data are from a study of OX40 agonist ivuxolimab in advanced cancers. Study background: Of mixed ages from about 23 to 90 and averaging 60 years, the group was just under 85% male. Of the participants, more than 35% had some prior anti-PD-1, anti-PD-L1 or anti-CTLA-4 therapy, which was allowed.

Study conclusions and caveats: At doses 0.1 to 3.0 mg/kg, CD4+ and CD8+ clones expanded. Among the lowest peripheral clonal expansion occurred in 0.1-3.0 mg/kg partial responders.

Only in-frame clones appear in the TCRdb table, and some are missing; sequencing was by immunoSEQ multiplex PCR. The sample carries tens of thousands of clones, roughly 88% recorded once. This chain joins TRBV5-1 and TRBJ2-2; TRBD2 aligns across 7 bases. The clonotype originates from an adult with an advanced solid tumor such as melanoma, head and neck, liver or kidney cancer. This specimen consisted of CD4+ or CD8+ T cells sorted from blood, obtained in a trial of the OX40 agonist ivuxolimab. In nucleotides, the CDR3 is TGCGCCAGCAGCTTGGAAAGCGGGGCTAACACCGGGGAGCTGTTTTTT. The encoded protein is CASSLESGANTGELFF.